This entry lists 4 T cell receptor beta chains sequenced from one sample in a study of blood T cell repertoires in COVID-19. Some clones are missing from TCRdb's copy, which holds only in-frame ones; the method was immunoSEQ multiplex PCR. Seen here are 200,000 to 300,000 clones, roughly 80% observed once, and the top ten hold 4.7%. The sample was peripheral blood. These receptors were taken from a woman in her 70s with acute or convalescent COVID-19.

The CDR3 DNA sequence: TGCGCCAGCAGCCCTCGACCGGGACTTATAACCTCAGTCTCCTACAATGAGCAGTTCTTC. Translated, it gives CASSPRPGLITSVSYNEQFF. The chain carries TRBV5-1 and TRBJ2-1; TRBD2 might be the D (6 bases). V shed 4 bases and J shed 0 bases, with 26 bases lying between them. This CDR3 has 20 residues. Germline values: CDR1 SGHRS, CDR2 YFSETQ.

This chain joins TRBV7-2 and TRBJ1-5; no clear D. The V gene's germline CDR1 is SGHTA and CDR2 FQGNSA. Trimming removed 3 bases at V and 6 bases at J, with 9 bases between. The CDR3 has 13 residues. The CDR3 DNA reads as TGTGCCAGCAGCTTGGGCAGTATTCAGCCCCAGCATTTT. Encoded protein: CASSLGSIQPQHF.

The CDR3: CASSQRDDEKLFF. The CDR3, as DNA: TGCGCCAGCAGCCAGAGGGATGATGAAAAACTGTTTTTT. The chain is built from TRBV4-1 and TRBJ1-4, with D unresolved. The CDR3 runs to 13 residues. Germline CDR1 MGHRA, CDR2 YSYEKL. V was clipped by 3 bases and J by 6 bases, with 8 bases between them.

V usage is TRBV27 and J usage is TRBJ1-4, with D maybe TRBD1 (5 bases). The germline gives CDR1 MNHEY, CDR2 SMNVEV (reference sequence). Trimming took off 0 bases at V and 6 bases at J, with 11 bases between the two ends. The CDR3 is 15 residues long. The CDR3 region has the DNA TGTGCCAGCAGTTTATCGTGGCAGGGTGATGAAAAACTGTTTTTT. Its protein product is CASSLSWQGDEKLFF. Using reference TRBV27 and TRBJ1-4 for the parts outside the CDR3, the full variable domain is EAQVTQNPRYLITVTGKKLTVTCSQNMNHEYMSWYRQDPGLGLRQIYYSMNVEVTDKGDVPEGYKVSRKEKRNFPLILESPSPNQTSLYFCASSLSWQGDEKLFFGSGTQLSVL.